This T cell receptor (beta chain) stems from a study of cytomegalovirus exposure and HLA in healthy donors. As for the study in general: Among over 350 genotyped donors, around 81% fell in the Caucasian-associated ancestry cluster. Study-wide points: Earlier analysis found most TCR beta V segments productive about 87% or about 30% of the time. Among TCR beta chains of equal frequency, HLA-associated ones were more clonally expanded in a later analysis.

PCR used 60 Vbeta primers and 13 Jbeta primers. Libraries were prepared by immunoSEQ multiplex PCR; TCRdb keeps only in-frame clonotypes and omits some of them. This table has about 160,000 clones, over 70% appearing once. Points on this clone: Its antigen is undetermined.

The germline V gene encodes CDR1 LNHDA and CDR2 SQIVND (reference sequence). Unmatched junction bases numbered 5, after V lost 7 bases and J lost 3 bases. The CDR3 has 15 amino acids. The sample taken for sequencing was PBMCs. This chain connects TRBV19 to TRBJ1-5; 11 bases align to TRBD1. The TCR originated in a man aged 18 to 29 in good health and CMV-seropositive. CDR3 coding DNA: TGTGCCAGTACCACGGACAGGGGGCACAATCAGCCCCAGCATTTT. This encodes CASTTDRGHNQPQHF. The variable domain in full, with the rest retrieved from reference TRBV19 and TRBJ1-5, is DGGITQSPKYLFRKEGQNVTLSCEQNLNHDAMYWYRQDPGQGLRLIYYSQIVNDFQKGDIAEGYSVSREKKESFPLTVTSAQKNPTAFYLCASTTDRGHNQPQHFGDGTRLSIL.